This T cell receptor beta chain was identified during a study of T cells in Graves' hyperthyroidism and ophthalmopathy. Study outcomes and limitations: Appearing also in blood were most of the thyroid clonotypes expanded above 0.001. Ophthalmopathy prediction by the model preceded onset by a median about 6 months.

The TCR beta CDR3 regions underwent amplification using RNA transcripts as the source. HTBI primers were employed in a first-round RT-PCR of the TCR CDR3. MiXCR, applied by TCRdb to the multiplex PCR reads, yields one record per CDR3 protein. The table shows 250,000 to 350,000 distinct CDR3 sequences, with 20% to 25% occurring only once. This CDR3 has 15 amino acids. Germline V lookup: CDR1 WSHSY, CDR2 SAAADI. Trimming cost V 0 bases and J 5 bases, with 12 bases left between them. With duration under 3 months, ophthalmopathy was active: Clinical Activity Score at least 3, NOSPECS at least 4. Investigators excluded patients with uncontrolled infection, other autoimmune disease, pregnancy or lactation. The sample holds a few counts of this clonotype. What it recognizes is unknown.

Sequenced input: blood. The chain carries TRBV10-2 and TRBJ2-3, with D maybe TRBD2 (6 bases). The source is a man aged 25-45 years with Graves' ophthalmopathy. CDR3 in DNA: TGCGCCAGCAGTGAGTCGCCGGGAGCGATAGATACGCAGTATTTT. It specifies CASSESPGAIDTQYF.